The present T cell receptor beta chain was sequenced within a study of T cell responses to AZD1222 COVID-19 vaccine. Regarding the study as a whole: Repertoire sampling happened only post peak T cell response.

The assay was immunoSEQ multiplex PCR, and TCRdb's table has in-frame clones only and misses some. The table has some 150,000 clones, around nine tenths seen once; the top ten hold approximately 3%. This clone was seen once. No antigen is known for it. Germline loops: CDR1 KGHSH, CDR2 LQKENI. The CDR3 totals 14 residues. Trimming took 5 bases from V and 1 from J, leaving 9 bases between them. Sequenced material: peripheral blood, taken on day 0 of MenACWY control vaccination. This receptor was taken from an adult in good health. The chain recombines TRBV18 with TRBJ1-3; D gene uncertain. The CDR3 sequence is CASSASRSGNTIYF. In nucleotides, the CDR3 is TGTGCCAGCTCAGCCTCCAGATCTGGAAACACCATATATTTT.